This paragraph reports one TCR beta chain. Germline CDR1 is LNHDA and CDR2 is SQIVND (reference sequence). The CDR3 has 16 residues. The J segment lost 10 bases and the V segment lost 4 bases, leaving 10 bases of the junction unmatched. This specimen comes from a study of blood T cell repertoires in COVID-19. Overall study: Some COVID-19 samples were acute and others convalescent; all came from the United States, Italy and Spain. T cells, B-cell-depleted T cells, or PBMCs supplied cDNA or gDNA.

In the study's own analysis: Nucleated cell counts were estimated from reference gene primer amplification. Only in-frame clones appear in the TCRdb table, and some are missing; sequencing was by immunoSEQ multiplex PCR. V and J calls and clone size are given by that table; D and trimming were obtained from the DNA. The table records about 59,000 clones, more than 60% of them present only once. The chain links TRBV19 to TRBJ1-6; 10 bases map to TRBD1. This sequence originates from a woman in her seventies with acute or convalescent COVID-19. Sequencing was carried out using peripheral blood. CDR3 nucleotide sequence: TGTGCCAGTAGTAGATCTTCGGGACAGGGGCCCTCACCCCTCCACTTT. Residues: CASSRSSGQGPSPLHF.